The present TCR beta chain was sequenced within a study of graft-versus-host responses after intestinal transplantation. Study in general: Multivisceral, liver-intestinal, or isolated intestinal grafts went to recipients.

Profiled with immunoSEQ multiplex PCR; TCRdb holds only in-frame clones, not every one. The sample holds roughly 99,000 clones, approximately 90% seen once. The CDR3 is made up of 13 amino acids. V lost 0 bases, J lost 9 bases, and 11 bases lay in between. Germline V gives CDR1 MNHEY, CDR2 SVGAGI. With respect to this clone: Its cognate antigen is unknown.

Sequences were derived from unstimulated CD4+ T cells sorted from spleen or lymph node cells, sampled before transplant. The chain uses TRBV6-5 and TRBJ1-1; D is ambiguous. The receptor was isolated from a human donor who was the organ donor for an intestinal transplant. In DNA, the CDR3 is TGTGCCAGCAGTTACTCGAGCAGAGAGAAAGCTTTCTTT. It translates to CASSYSSREKAFF.